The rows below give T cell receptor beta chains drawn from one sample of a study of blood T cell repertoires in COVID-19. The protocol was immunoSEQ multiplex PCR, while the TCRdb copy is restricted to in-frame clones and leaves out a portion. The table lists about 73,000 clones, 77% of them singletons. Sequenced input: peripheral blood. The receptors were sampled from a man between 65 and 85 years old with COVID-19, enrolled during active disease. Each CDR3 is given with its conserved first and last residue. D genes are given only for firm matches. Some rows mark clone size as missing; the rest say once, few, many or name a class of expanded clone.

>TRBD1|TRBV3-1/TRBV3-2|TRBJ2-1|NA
TGTGCCAGCAGCCAAGAGACAGGGGCCGGTGAGCAGTTCTTC
CASSQETGAGEQFF
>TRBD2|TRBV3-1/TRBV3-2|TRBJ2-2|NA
TGTGCCAGCAGTCTCACGGCTGTCGGGGGAGGGAGGACCGGGGAGCTGTTTTTT
CASSLTAVGGGRTGELFF
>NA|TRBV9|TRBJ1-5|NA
TGTGCCAGCAGCGTAGGGACAACCAACAATCAGCCCCAGCATTTT
CASSVGTTNNQPQHF
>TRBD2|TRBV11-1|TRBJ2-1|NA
TGTGCCAGCAGCGGACATAGCGGGAGGGCCAACAATGAGCAGTTCTTC
CASSGHSGRANNEQFF
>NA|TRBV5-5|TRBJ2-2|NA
TGTGCCAGCAGCTTGACAGGGAATCGCGGCACCGGGGAGCTGTTTTTT
CASSLTGNRGTGELFF
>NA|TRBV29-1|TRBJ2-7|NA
TGCAGCGTTGGTTCAGCGAATACCTACGAGCAGTACTTC
CSVGSANTYEQYF
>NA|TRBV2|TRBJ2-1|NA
TGTGCCAGCGCCACACAGGGATATGAGCAGTTCTTC
CASATQGYEQFF
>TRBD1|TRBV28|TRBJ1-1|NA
TGTGCCAGCAACAGGGGACGGGACTACACTGAAGCTTTCTTT
CASNRGRDYTEAFF
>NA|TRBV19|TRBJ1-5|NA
TGTGCCAGTACCAAGGACAGCTATAGCAATCAGCCCCAGCATTTT
CASTKDSYSNQPQHF
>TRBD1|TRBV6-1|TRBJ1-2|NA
TGTGCCAGCAGTGAAGGACAGGGTAGTTGGGGCTACACCTTC
CASSEGQGSWGYTF
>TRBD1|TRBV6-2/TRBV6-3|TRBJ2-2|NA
TGTGCCAGCAGTCAACCGGGACAGTACACCGGGGAGCTGTTTTTT
CASSQPGQYTGELFF
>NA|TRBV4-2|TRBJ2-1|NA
TGTGCCAGCAGCCAAGCGACTGGAAACAATGAGCAGTTCTTC
CASSQATGNNEQFF
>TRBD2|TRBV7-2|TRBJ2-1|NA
TGTGCCAGCAGCTTAGAGGGACTAGGAGTCCATGAGCAGTTCTTC
CASSLEGLGVHEQFF
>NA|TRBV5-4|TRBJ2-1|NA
TGTGCCAGCAGCTTTTCGGCCTACAATGAGCAGTTCTTC
CASSFSAYNEQFF
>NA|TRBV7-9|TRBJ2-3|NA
TGTGCCAGCAGCCCCTACGAGAGCGATACTAGCACAGATACGCAGTATTTT
CASSPYESDTSTDTQYF
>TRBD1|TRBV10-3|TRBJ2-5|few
TGTGCCATCAGGGGACAGGGAAAACAAGAGACCCAGTACTTC
CAIRGQGKQETQYF
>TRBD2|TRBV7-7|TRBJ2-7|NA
TGTGCTAGCAGCGCGACTAGCGGGTACGAGCAGTACTTC
CASSATSGYEQYF
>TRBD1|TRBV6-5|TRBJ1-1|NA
TGTGCCAGCAGTTACTCTTCAGGGGGGAACACTGAAGCTTTCTTT
CASSYSSGGNTEAFF
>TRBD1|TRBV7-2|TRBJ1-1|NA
TGTGCCAGCAGCCCAGGGGGGAACACTGAAGCTTTCTTT
CASSPGGNTEAFF
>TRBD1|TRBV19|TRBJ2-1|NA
TGTGCCACTAGACAGGGGATAGGTGGTGAGCAGTTCTTC
CATRQGIGGEQFF
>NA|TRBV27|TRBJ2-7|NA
TGTGCCAGCAGTTTATCGTGGAGGGAGATCTACGAGCAGTACTTC
CASSLSWREIYEQYF
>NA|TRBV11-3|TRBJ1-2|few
TGTGCCAGCAGCTTAGCCTCAGGGGATGGCTACACCTTC
CASSLASGDGYTF
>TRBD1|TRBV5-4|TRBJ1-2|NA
TGTGCCAGCAGCTCAGACCGGGACAGCTCATATTCTAACTATGGCTACACCTTC
CASSSDRDSSYSNYGYTF
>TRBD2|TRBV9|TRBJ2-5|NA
TGTGCCAGCAGCGTAGAAAGCGGGAGATTGGGAGAGACCCAGTACTTC
CASSVESGRLGETQYF
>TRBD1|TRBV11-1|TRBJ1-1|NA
TGTGCCAGCAGCTTATGGACAGGGCTGAGCACTGAAGCTTTCTTT
CASSLWTGLSTEAFF
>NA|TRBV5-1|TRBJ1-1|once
TGCGCCAGCGGGGGGATGGGGAACACTGAAGCTTTCTTT
CASGGMGNTEAFF
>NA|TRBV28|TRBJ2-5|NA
TGTGCCAGCAGCTCACCGGGACATCCCCAAGAGACCCAGTACTTC
CASSSPGHPQETQYF
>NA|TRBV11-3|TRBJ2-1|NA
TGTGCCAGCAGCTTCCTAGGCACCGAGCAGTTCTTC
CASSFLGTEQFF